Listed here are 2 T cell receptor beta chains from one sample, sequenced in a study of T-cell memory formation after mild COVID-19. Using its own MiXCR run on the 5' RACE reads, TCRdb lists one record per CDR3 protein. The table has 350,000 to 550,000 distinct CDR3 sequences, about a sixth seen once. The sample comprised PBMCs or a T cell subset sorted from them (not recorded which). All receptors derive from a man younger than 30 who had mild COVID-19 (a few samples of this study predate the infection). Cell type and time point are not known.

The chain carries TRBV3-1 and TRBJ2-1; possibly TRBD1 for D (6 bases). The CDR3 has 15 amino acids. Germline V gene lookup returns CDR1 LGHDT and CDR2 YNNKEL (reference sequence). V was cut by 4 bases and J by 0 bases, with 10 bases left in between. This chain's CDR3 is CASSPEDSSYNEQFF. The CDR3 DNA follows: TGTGCCAGCAGCCCGGAGGACAGCTCCTACAATGAGCAGTTCTTC.

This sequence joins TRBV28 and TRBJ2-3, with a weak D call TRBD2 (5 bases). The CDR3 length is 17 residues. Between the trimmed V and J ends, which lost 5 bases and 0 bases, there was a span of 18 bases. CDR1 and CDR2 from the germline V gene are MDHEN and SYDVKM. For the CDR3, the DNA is TGTGCCAGCAGTCCGGACTCTGGGTCGTCTAGCACAGATACGCAGTATTTT. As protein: CASSPDSGSSSTDTQYF.